This T cell receptor (beta chain) was recorded in a study of T cell changes during pregnancy in multiple sclerosis. The CDR3 contains 13 residues. Trimming took off 2 bases at V and 4 bases at J, with 8 bases between the two ends. Germline CDR1 and CDR2: SEHNR and FQNEAQ (reference sequence). Libraries were prepared by immunoSEQ multiplex PCR; TCRdb keeps only in-frame clonotypes and omits some of them. The table includes about 100,000 clones, approximately 92% detected once. The chain has TRBV7-9 and TRBJ1-1; D uncertain. This sample comprised peripheral blood, obtained after pregnancy. This sequence originates from a female donor with multiple sclerosis, enrolled in a pregnancy study. The CDR3 loop is CASSLKLITEAFF. CDR3 DNA sequence: TGTGCCAGCAGCTTAAAACTTATCACTGAAGCTTTCTTT.